This T cell receptor (beta chain) was profiled in a study of T-cell memory formation after mild COVID-19. TCRdb reprocessed the 5' RACE reads with MiXCR, giving one entry per CDR3 protein. The data contain 410,000 or so distinct CDR3 sequences, about 22% of them seen just once; the ten biggest clones take up around 12%. The study's findings and limits: Second-wave clones with a day 37 peak had unconfirmed SARS-CoV-2 specificity. Among CD4+ contracting clones, most were CM and EM, and CD8+ ones EMRA.

The CDR3 contains 13 residues. The germline V gene encodes CDR1 SEHNR and CDR2 FQNEAQ (reference sequence). This clonotype was observed a few times. Its antigen remains unknown. Sequence at one end of the junction differs from germline and may be a read error. The sequencing sample was made of PBMCs or a T cell subset sorted from them (not recorded which). The chain recombines TRBV7-9 with TRBJ2-7, with D unresolved. This TCR was recovered from an adult woman who had mild COVID-19 (a few samples of this study predate the infection). Cell type and time point are not known. The CDR3 loop is CASSLAPSDEQYF. DNA for the CDR3: TGTGCCAGCAGCTTAGCGCCCTCCGACGAGCAGTACTTC.